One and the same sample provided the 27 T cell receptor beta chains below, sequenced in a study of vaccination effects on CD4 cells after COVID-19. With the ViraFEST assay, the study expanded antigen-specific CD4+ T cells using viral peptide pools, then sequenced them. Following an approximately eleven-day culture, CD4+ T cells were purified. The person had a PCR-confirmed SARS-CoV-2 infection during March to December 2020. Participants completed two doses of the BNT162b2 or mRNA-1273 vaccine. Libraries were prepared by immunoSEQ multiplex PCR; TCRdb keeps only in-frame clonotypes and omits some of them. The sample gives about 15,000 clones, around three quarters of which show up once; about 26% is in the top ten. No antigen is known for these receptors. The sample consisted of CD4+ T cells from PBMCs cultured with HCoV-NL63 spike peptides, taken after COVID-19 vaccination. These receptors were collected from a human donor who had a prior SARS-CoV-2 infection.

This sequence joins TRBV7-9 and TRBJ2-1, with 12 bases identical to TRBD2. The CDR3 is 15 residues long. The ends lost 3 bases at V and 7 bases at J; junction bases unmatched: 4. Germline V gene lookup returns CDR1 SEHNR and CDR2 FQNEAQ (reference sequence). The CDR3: CASSFLLAGGNEQFF. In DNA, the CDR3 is TGTGCCAGCAGCTTTCTTCTAGCGGGAGGGAATGAGCAGTTCTTC.

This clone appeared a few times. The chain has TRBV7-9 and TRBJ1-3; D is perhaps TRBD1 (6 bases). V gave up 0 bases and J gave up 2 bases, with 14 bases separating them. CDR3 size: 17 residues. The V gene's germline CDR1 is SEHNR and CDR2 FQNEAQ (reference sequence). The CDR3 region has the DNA TGTGCCAGCAGCTTAGCGTCTGGGGGCTCCACTGGAAACACCATATATTTT. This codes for CASSLASGGSTGNTIYF. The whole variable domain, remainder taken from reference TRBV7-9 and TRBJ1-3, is DTGVSQNPRHKITKRGQNVTFRCDPISEHNRLYWYRQTLGQGPEFLTYFQNEAQLEKSRLLSDRFSAERPKGSFSTLEIQRTEQGDSAMYLCASSLASGGSTGNTIYFGEGSWLTVV.

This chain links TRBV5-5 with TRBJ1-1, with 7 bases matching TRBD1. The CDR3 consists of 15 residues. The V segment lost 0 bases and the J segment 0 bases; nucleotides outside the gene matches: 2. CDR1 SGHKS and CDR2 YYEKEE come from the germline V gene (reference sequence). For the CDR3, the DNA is TGTGCCAGCAGCTTGGTGGGACAGATGAACACTGAAGCTTTCTTT. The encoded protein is CASSLVGQMNTEAFF.

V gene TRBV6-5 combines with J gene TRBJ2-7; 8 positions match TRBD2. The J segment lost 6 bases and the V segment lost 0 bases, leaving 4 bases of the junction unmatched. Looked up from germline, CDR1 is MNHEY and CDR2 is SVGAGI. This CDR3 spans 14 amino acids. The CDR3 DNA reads TGTGCCAGCAGTTACTCTGGGACTAGAGCCGAGCAGTACTTC. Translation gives CASSYSGTRAEQYF.

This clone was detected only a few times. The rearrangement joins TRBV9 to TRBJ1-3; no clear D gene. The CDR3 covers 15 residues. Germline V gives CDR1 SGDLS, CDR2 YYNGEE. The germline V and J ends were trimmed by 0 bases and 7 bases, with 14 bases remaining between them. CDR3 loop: CASSVGVSGGNTIYF. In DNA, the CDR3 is TGTGCCAGCAGCGTAGGGGTGTCGGGTGGGAACACCATATATTTT. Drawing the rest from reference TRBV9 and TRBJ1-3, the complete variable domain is DSGVTQTPKHLITATGQRVTLRCSPRSGDLSVYWYQQSLDQGLQFLIQYYNGEERAKGNILERFSAQQFPDLHSELNLSSLELGDSALYFCASSVGVSGGNTIYFGEGSWLTVV.

The CDR3 here is CSGQTATNEKLFF. CDR3 nucleotide sequence: TGCAGCGGACAGACAGCAACTAATGAAAAACTGTTTTTT. The V gene is TRBV29-1, the J gene TRBJ1-4, with D tentatively TRBD1 (5 bases). Germline V gene lookup returns CDR1 SQVTM and CDR2 ANQGSEA. The CDR3 is 13 amino acids. V lost 7 bases and J lost 0, with 9 bases in between.

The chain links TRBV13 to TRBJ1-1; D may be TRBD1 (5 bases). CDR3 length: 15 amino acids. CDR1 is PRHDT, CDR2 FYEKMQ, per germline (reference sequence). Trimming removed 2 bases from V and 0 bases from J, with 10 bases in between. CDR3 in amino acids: CASSLQAGMNTEAFF. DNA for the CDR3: TGTGCCAGCAGCTTACAGGCAGGGATGAACACTGAAGCTTTCTTT.

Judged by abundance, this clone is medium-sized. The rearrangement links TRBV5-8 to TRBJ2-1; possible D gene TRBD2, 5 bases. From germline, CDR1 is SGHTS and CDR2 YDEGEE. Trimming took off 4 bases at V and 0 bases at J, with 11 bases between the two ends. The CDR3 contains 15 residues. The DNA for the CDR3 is TGTGCCAGCAGCCACGGGGAGAGCTCCTACAATGAGCAGTTCTTC. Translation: CASSHGESSYNEQFF.

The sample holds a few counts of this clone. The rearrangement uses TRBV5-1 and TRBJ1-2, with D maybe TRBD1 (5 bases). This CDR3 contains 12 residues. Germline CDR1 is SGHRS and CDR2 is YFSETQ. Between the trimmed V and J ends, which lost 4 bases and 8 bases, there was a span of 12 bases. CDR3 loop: CASSPPGEGYTF. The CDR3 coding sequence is TGCGCCAGCAGCCCCCCGGGGGAAGGCTACACCTTC.

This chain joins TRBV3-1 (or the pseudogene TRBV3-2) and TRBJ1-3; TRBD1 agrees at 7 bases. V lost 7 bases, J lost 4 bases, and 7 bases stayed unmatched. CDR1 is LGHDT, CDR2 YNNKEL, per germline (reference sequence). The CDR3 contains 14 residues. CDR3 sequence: CASTRTGVGNTIYF. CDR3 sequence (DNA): TGTGCCAGCACCAGAACAGGGGTGGGAAACACCATATATTTT.

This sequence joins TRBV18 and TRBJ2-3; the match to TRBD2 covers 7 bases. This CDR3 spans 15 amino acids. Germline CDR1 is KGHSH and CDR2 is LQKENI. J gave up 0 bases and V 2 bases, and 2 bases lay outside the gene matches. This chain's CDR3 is CASSPVGGSTDTQYF. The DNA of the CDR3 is TGTGCCAGCTCACCAGTCGGGGGGAGCACAGATACGCAGTATTTT.

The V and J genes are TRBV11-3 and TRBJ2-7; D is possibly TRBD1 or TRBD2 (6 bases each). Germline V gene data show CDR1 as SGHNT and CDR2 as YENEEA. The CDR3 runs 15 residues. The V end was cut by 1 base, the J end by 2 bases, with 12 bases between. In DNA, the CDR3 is TGTGCCAGCAGCTTAGTACAGGAGGGGGCCTACGAGCAGTACTTC. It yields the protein CASSLVQEGAYEQYF.

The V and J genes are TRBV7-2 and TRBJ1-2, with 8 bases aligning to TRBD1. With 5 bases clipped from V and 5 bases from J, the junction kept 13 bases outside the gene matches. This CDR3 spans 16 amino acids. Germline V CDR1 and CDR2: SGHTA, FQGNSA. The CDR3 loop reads CASSPRPGTGRYGYTF. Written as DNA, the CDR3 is TGTGCCAGCAGCCCCCGCCCCGGGACAGGCCGGTATGGCTACACCTTC.

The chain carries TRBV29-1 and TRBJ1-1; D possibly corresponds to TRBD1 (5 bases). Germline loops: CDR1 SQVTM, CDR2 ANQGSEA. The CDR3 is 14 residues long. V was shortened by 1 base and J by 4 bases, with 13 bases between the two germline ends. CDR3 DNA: TGCAGCGTTGAAGGTGGTCGGGGCGCCACTGAAGCTTTCTTT. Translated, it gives CSVEGGRGATEAFF.

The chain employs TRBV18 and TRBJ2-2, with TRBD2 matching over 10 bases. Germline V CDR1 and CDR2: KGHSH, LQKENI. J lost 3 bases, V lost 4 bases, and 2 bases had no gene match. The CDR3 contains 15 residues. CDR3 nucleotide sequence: TGTGCCAGCTCACATGGACTAGCGGACACCGGGGAGCTGTTTTTT. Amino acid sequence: CASSHGLADTGELFF.

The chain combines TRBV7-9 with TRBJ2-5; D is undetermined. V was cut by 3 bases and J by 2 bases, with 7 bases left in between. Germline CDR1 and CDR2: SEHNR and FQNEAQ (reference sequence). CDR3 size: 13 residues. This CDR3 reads CASSLDHQETQYF. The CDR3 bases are TGTGCCAGCAGCTTGGACCATCAAGAGACCCAGTACTTC.

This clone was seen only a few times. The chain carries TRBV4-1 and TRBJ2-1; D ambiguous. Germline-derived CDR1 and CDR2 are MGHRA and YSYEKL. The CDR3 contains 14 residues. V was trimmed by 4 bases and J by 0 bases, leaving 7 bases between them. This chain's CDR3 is CASSRESSYNEQFF. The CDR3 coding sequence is TGCGCCAGCAGCCGAGAGAGCTCCTACAATGAGCAGTTCTTC.

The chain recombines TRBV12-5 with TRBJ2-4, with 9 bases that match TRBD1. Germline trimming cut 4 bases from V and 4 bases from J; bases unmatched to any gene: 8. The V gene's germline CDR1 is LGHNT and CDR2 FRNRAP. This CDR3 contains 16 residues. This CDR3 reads CASGWGNGTGKNIQYF. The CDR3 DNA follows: TGTGCTAGTGGTTGGGGAAACGGGACAGGGAAAAACATTCAGTACTTC.

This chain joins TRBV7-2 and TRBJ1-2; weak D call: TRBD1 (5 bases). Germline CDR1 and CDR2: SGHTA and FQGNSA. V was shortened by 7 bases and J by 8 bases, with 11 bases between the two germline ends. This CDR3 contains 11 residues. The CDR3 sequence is CASNMGGGYTF. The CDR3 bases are TGTGCCAGCAACATGGGGGGGGGCTACACCTTC.

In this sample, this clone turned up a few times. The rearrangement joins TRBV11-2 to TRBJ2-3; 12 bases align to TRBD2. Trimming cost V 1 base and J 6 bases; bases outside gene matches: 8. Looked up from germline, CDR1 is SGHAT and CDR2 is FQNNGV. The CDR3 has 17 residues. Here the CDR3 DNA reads TGTGCCAGCAGCTTAGGCCCCCGGACTAGCGGGATGGATACGCAGTATTTT. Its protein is CASSLGPRTSGMDTQYF.

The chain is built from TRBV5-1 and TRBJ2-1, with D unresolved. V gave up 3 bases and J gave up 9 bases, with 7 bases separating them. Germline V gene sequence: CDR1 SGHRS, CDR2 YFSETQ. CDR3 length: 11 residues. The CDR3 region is CASSSDLEQFF. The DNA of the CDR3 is TGCGCCAGCAGCTCGGATCTTGAGCAGTTCTTC.

The CDR3 DNA follows: TGTGCCAGCAGCTTGGGGGGACTAGCGGGAGGAGATGAGCAGTACTTC. It encodes CASSLGGLAGGDEQYF. This rearrangement joins TRBV5-4 to TRBJ2-7; TRBD2 aligns across 15 bases. Germline V lookup: CDR1 SGHNT, CDR2 YYREEE (reference sequence). There are 16 residues in the CDR3. Trimming removed 0 bases from V and 7 bases from J; junction bases left unmatched: 5.

In DNA form, the CDR3 reads TGTGCCAGCAGCTTTTATAGCGGGCACACCCTCACAGATACGCAGTATTTT. This translates into CASSFYSGHTLTDTQYF. The chain couples TRBV7-9 to TRBJ2-3, with 7 bases that match TRBD2. The CDR3 is 17 amino acids. The trim removed 3 bases at V and 2 bases at J, leaving 11 bases unmatched. Germline V gene sequence: CDR1 SEHNR, CDR2 FQNEAQ (reference sequence).

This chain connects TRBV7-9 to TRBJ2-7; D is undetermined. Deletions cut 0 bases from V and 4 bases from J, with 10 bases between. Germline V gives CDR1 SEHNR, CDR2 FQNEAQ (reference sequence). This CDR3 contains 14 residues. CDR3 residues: CASSLAGSLYEQYF. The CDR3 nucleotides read TGTGCCAGCAGCTTAGCGGGTTCCCTATACGAGCAGTACTTC. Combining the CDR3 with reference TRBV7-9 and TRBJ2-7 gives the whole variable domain DTGVSQNPRHKITKRGQNVTFRCDPISEHNRLYWYRQTLGQGPEFLTYFQNEAQLEKSRLLSDRFSAERPKGSFSTLEIQRTEQGDSAMYLCASSLAGSLYEQYFGPGTRLTVT.

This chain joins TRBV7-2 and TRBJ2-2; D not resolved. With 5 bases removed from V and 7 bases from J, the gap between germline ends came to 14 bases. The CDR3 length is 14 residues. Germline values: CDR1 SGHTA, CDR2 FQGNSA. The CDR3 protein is CASSPRMSDGELFF. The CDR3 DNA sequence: TGTGCCAGCAGCCCCCGAATGTCCGACGGGGAGCTGTTTTTT.

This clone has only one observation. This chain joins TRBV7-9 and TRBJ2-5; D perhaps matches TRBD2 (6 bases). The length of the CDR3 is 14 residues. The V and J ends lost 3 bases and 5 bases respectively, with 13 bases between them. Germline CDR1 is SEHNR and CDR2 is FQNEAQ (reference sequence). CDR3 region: CASSLYTSSETQYF. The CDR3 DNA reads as TGTGCCAGCAGCTTGTATACTAGCTCGGAGACCCAGTACTTC.

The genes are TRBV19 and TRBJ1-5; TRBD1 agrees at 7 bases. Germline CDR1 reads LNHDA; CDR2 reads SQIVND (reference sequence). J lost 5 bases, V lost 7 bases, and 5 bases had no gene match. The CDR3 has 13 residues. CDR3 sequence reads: CASTPDRDQPQHF. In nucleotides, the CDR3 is TGTGCCAGTACCCCAGACAGGGATCAGCCCCAGCATTTT.